The entry below gives a single TCR beta chain sequence along with its context. The target of this receptor is not known. No base-level quality is on record; no much larger clone is a single base apart. Spanning cysteine to phenylalanine, the CDR3 consists of 15 amino acids. Only the CDR3 DNA stays, 45 bases, in frame from base 1. The data are from a study of type 1 regulatory T cells (dated by TCRdb to the early 2020s). Looking at the study overall: The study characterized an in vitro protocol that generated a Tr1-enriched, alloantigen-specific CD4 T cell product named T-allo10. T-allo10 was under clinical evaluation in patients with hematological malignancies receiving allogeneic hematopoietic stem cell transplantation.

General conclusions and limits of the study: Compared with non-Tr1 cells, Tr1 cells had a narrower TCR repertoire, and the study took this difference to reflect clonal expansion driven by alloantigen.

The sequencer was an Illumina MiSeq. TCRdb reprocessing: public reads trimmed at Q25 with fastp, clones called with MiXCR, in-frame beta chains kept. A single entry per CDR3 protein holds the most common genes and DNA from its merged rows. A total of tens of thousands of distinct CDR3 sequences appear in this sample, around 62% of them only once. The top ten hold 1.8% of the sample. The sample consisted of cultured non-Tr1 T cells, either the whole culture or a sorted T cell fraction (not recorded which). In the paper's terms, the cell subset or site label means: non-Tr1 population from the T-allo10 product. The receptor was derived from a human donor in good health. The chain joins TRBV21-1 to TRBJ2-2; the table's D call, TRBD1, was not checked against the DNA. TRBV21-1 is noted as a pseudogene. CDR3 reads: CASPGGTGLTGELFF. The nucleotide sequence reads TGTGCCAGCCCAGGGGGGACGGGTCTCACCGGGGAGCTGTTTTTT.